A selection of T cell receptor beta chains follows, all from one sample in a study of T-cell memory formation after mild COVID-19. TCRdb passed the 5' RACE reads through MiXCR, listing each CDR3 protein once. The table includes over 300,000 distinct CDR3 sequences, about 20% detected once. The specimen was PBMCs or a T cell subset sorted from them (not recorded which). The receptors here all came from a man aged 18 to 29 who had mild COVID-19 (a few samples of this study predate the infection). Cell type and time point are not known. Both conserved end residues are part of each CDR3. A D gene is named only where the DNA matches it firmly. Clone size is given for some rows only: seen once, a few or many times, or a class if the clone is expanded.

TRBJ1-1	TRBV4-1	TRBD1	.	TGCGCCAGCAGCCCCAAATGGACAGGCTGGACTGAAGCTTTCTTT	CASSPKWTGWTEAFF
TRBJ1-6	TRBV9	TRBD1	.	TGTGCCAGCAGCGTAGGTGGGACAGGGGGCTCACCCCTCCACTTT	CASSVGGTGGSPLHF
TRBJ2-1	TRBV7-6	TRBD2	.	TGTGCCAGCAGCTTACGGGGGATACTAGCGGGGGGCCCCTACAATGAGCAGTTCTTC	CASSLRGILAGGPYNEQFF
TRBJ1-1	TRBV13	.	.	TGTGCCAGCAGCTTAGGATTCCTAGGAGCTTTCTTT	CASSLGFLGAFF
TRBJ1-1	TRBV12-3/TRBV12-4	.	many	TGTGCCAGCAGTTTAAACGGCAACACTGAAGCTTTCTTT	CASSLNGNTEAFF
TRBJ1-5	TRBV7-2	.	few	TGTGCCAGCAGCTTGGTCCCCAATCAGCCCCAGCATTTT	CASSLVPNQPQHF
TRBJ1-1	TRBV6-2/TRBV6-3	TRBD1	.	TGTGCCAGCAGTAGTCCCGGGACAGGGACGGACACTGAAGCTTTCTTT	CASSSPGTGTDTEAFF
TRBJ1-6	TRBV7-9	TRBD1	few	TGTGCCAGCACCACGGACAGGCTGAATTCACCCCTCCACTTT	CASTTDRLNSPLHF
TRBJ1-2	TRBV20-1	.	few	TGCAGTGCTAGAGATTATGGTCAGGGGAAGGGCTATGGCTACACCTTC	CSARDYGQGKGYGYTF
TRBJ2-3	TRBV20-1	TRBD2	many	TGCAGTGCTAGGGTTGCCCAGCGGGGGGGCCAGTCTGCAGATACGCAGTATTTT	CSARVAQRGGQSADTQYF
TRBJ1-2	TRBV24-1	.	few	TGTGCCACCAGTGACTCCCTTGGCTACACCTTC	CATSDSLGYTF
TRBJ1-1	TRBV18	.	.	TGTGCCAGCTCACGGGATGGCCCGAACACTGAAGCTTTCTTT	CASSRDGPNTEAFF
TRBJ2-2	TRBV5-5	.	.	TGTGCCAGCAGCCGCGCCGCGGGGGCTAACACCGGGGAGCTGTTTTTT	CASSRAAGANTGELFF
TRBJ2-1	TRBV6-2/TRBV6-3	TRBD2	.	TGTGCCAGCGTTCTGGCGGGGGGGCCCGATGAGCAGTTCTTC	CASVLAGGPDEQFF
TRBJ2-5	TRBV7-3	TRBD1	few	TGTGCCAGCAGCTGGACAGGGGGCGGCTCAGAGACCCAGTACTTC	CASSWTGGGSETQYF
TRBJ2-3	TRBV5-1	TRBD1	few	TGCGCCAGTAATCCGGGACAGAAGACAGATACGCAGTATTTT	CASNPGQKTDTQYF
TRBJ2-1	TRBV25-1	.	.	TGTGCCAGCAGTGATATAGGGGGCAATGAGCAGTTCTTC	CASSDIGGNEQFF
TRBJ2-7	TRBV5-6	.	.	TGTGCCAGCAGCTTTAAGTACGAGCAGTACTTC	CASSFKYEQYF
TRBJ1-1	TRBV12-3/TRBV12-4	.	.	TGTGCCAGCAGTTTAGGTCGAGGGGGAGCTTTCTTT	CASSLGRGGAFF
TRBJ2-5	TRBV7-2	TRBD2	.	TGTGCCAGCAGCTCCATCGGGGGGACGGTGGAGACCCAGTACTTC	CASSSIGGTVETQYF
TRBJ2-3	TRBV2	TRBD1	.	TGTGCCAGCAGTGGACAGGGGGCATCAGATACGCAGTATTTT	CASSGQGASDTQYF
TRBJ1-1	TRBV5-1	.	.	TGCGCCAGCAGTGGTTTCGGAGACACTGAAGCTTTCTTT	CASSGFGDTEAFF
TRBJ1-1	TRBV5-1	.	few	TGCGCCAGCAGCTCGCTGGGGGCGCAGGTCACTGAAGCTTTCTTT	CASSSLGAQVTEAFF
TRBJ2-3	TRBV20-1	TRBD2	few	TGCAGTGCTCCTCATGGACTAGCGGGGTCAGATACGCAGTATTTT	CSAPHGLAGSDTQYF
TRBJ1-5	TRBV12-5	.	.	TGTGCTAGTGCCCCGGGGGGGGCGAGTCAGCCCCAGCATTTT	CASAPGGASQPQHF
TRBJ2-5	TRBV20-1	.	few	TGCAGTGCTAGTGGGAACACCCAAGAGACCCAGTACTTC	CSASGNTQETQYF
TRBJ2-3	TRBV7-3	TRBD2	few	TGTGCCAGCAGAGCGGGGGGCGCCACAGATACGCAGTATTTT	CASRAGGATDTQYF
TRBJ2-3	TRBV29-1	.	.	TGCAGCGTTCAGAACGGGCAGTTCCCCACAGATACGCAGTATTTT	CSVQNGQFPTDTQYF
TRBJ1-5	TRBV7-9	.	.	TGTGCCAGCAGCTCGACAGAGGGCGGCAATCAGCCCCAGCATTTT	CASSSTEGGNQPQHF
TRBJ2-1	TRBV12-3/TRBV12-4	TRBD1	few	TGTGCCAGCAGGGGGACAGGGGATGAGCAGTTCTTC	CASRGTGDEQFF
TRBJ1-5	TRBV6-1	TRBD1	many	TGTGCCAGCAGTGAAGCGGAGGGGACAGGGGGACAGCCCCAGCATTTT	CASSEAEGTGGQPQHF
TRBJ1-1	TRBV11-2	.	few	TGTGCCAGCAGCTTTCGGCAGGTGAACACTGAAGCTTTCTTT	CASSFRQVNTEAFF
TRBJ1-1	TRBV28	TRBD1	.	TGTGCCAGCAGTCCACCCAGGGGGTTAAAGACTGAAGCTTTCTTT	CASSPPRGLKTEAFF
TRBJ1-5	TRBV6-5	TRBD1	.	TGTGCCAGCAGTTCTGACAGGGGAAGGGGTAGCAATCAGCCCCAGCATTTT	CASSSDRGRGSNQPQHF
TRBJ2-2	TRBV27	.	few	TGTGCCAGCAGTTTATTTCCAGACACCGGGGAGCTGTTTTTT	CASSLFPDTGELFF
TRBJ2-3	TRBV20-1	.	.	TGCAGTGCCCGGACCACACACACAGATACGCAGTATTTT	CSARTTHTDTQYF
TRBJ2-7	TRBV7-9	.	few	TGTGCCAGCAGCCACCGGGGGCAATACGAGCAGTACTTC	CASSHRGQYEQYF
TRBJ2-4	TRBV12-3/TRBV12-4	TRBD1	few	TGTGCCAGCAGTTTCCGTGCAGGGGGCATTGACATTCAGTACTTC	CASSFRAGGIDIQYF
TRBJ1-2	TRBV6-6	.	.	TGTGCCAGCAGTTACGTATCTACTAACTATGGCTACACCTTC	CASSYVSTNYGYTF
TRBJ1-2	TRBV12-3/TRBV12-4	.	few	TGTGCCAGCACCGAGGTGACCAACTATGGCTACACCTTC	CASTEVTNYGYTF